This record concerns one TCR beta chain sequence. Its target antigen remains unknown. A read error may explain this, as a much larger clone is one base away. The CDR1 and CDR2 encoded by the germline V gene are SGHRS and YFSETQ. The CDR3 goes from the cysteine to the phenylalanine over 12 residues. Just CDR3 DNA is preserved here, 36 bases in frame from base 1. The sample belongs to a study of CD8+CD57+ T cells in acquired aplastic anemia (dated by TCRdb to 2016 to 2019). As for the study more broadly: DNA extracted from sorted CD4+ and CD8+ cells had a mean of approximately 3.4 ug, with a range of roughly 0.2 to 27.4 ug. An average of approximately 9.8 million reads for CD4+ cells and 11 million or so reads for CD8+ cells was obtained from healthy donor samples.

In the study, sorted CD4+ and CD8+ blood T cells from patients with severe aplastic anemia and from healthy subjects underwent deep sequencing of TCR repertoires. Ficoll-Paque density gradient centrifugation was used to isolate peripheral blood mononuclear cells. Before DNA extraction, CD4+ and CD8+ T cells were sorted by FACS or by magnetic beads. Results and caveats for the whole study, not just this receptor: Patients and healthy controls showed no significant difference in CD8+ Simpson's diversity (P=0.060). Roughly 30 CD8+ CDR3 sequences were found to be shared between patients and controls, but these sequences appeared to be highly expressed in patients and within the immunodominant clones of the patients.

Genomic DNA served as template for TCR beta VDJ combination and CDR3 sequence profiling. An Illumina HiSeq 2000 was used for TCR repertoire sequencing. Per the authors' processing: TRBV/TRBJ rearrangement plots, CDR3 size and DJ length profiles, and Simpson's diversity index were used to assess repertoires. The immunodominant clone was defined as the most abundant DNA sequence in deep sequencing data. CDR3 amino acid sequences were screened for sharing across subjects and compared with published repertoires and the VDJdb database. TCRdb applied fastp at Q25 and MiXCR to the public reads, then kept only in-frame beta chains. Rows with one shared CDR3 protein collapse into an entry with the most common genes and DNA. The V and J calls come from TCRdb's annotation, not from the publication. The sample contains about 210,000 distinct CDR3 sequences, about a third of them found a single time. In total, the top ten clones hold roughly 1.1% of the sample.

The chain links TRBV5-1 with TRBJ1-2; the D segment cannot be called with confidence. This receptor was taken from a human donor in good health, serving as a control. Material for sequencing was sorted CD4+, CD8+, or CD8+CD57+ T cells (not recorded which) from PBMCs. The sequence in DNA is TGCGCCAGCGGCTTCCTTGGCTATGGCTACACCTTC. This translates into CASGFLGYGYTF.